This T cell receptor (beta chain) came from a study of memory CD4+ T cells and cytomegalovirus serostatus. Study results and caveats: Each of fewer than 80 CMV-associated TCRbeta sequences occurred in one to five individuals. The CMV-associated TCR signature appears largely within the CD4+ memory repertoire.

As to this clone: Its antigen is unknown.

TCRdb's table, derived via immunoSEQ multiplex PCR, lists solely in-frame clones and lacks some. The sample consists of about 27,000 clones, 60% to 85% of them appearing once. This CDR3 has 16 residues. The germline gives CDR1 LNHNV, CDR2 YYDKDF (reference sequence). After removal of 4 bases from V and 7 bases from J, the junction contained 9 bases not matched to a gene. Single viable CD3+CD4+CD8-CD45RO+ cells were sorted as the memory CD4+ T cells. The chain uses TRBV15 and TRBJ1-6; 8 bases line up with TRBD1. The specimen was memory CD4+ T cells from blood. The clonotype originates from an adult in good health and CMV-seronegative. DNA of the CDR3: TGTGCCACCAGCAAGAAGATGGACAGGGCAAATTCACCCCTCCACTTT. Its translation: CATSKKMDRANSPLHF.